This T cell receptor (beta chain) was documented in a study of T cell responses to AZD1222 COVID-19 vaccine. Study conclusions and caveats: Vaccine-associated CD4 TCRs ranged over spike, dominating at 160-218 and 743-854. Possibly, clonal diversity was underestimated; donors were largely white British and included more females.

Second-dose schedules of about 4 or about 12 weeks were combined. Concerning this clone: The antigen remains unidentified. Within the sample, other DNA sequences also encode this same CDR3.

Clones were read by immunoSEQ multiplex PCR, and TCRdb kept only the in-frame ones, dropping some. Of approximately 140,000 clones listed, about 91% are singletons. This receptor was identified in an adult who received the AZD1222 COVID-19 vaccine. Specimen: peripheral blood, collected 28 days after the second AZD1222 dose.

CDR3 bases: TGCGCCAGCAGCTTACAGGGTAACACTGAAGCTTTCTTT. Amino acids: CASSLQGNTEAFF. The V and J genes are TRBV5-1 and TRBJ1-1, with a tentative D call TRBD1 (6 bases). Per germline, CDR1 SGHRS and CDR2 YFSETQ. Trimming took off 2 bases at V and 2 bases at J, with 7 bases between the two ends. The CDR3 contains 13 residues.